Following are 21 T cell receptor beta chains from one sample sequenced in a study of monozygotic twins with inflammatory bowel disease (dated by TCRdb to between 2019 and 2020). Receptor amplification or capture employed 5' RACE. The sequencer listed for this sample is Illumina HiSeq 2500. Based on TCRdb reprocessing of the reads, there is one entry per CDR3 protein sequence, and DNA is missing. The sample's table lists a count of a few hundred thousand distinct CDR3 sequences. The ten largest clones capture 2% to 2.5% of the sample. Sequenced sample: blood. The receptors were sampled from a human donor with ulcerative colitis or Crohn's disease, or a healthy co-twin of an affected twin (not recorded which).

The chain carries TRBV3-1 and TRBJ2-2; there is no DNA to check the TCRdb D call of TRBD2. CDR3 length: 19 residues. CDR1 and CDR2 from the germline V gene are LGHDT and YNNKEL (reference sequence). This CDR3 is CASSYFALAGEEGTGELFF.

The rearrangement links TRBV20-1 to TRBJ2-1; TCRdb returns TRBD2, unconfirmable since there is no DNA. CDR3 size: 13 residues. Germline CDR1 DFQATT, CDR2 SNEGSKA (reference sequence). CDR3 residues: CSAAPGLGHEQFF.

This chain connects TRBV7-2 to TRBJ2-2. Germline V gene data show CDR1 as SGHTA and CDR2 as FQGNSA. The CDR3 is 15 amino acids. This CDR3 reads CASSFSGARTGKLFF.

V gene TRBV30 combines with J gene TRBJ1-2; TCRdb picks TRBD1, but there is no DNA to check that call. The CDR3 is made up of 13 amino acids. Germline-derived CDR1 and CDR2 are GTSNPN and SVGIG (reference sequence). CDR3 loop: CAWSQRDSDGYTF.

CDR3 loop: CATSGPPSYNEQFF. The rearrangement links TRBV24-1 to TRBJ2-1; TCRdb's D call, TRBD1, is unchecked because there is no DNA. Germline loops: CDR1 KGHDR, CDR2 SFDVKD. CDR3 length equals 14 residues.

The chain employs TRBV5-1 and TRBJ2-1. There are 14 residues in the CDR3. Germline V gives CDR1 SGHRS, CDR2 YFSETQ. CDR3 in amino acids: CASSSESRIDEQFF.

This chain's CDR3 is CSARDLSGRSYEQYF. V is TRBV20-1 and J is TRBJ2-7. The germline CDR1 and CDR2 sequences are DFQATT and SNEGSKA (reference sequence). The CDR3 runs 15 residues.

CDR3 residues: CASSRGGTLSYEQYF. The chain is built from TRBV7-7 and TRBJ2-7; the TCRdb call, TRBD2, lacks DNA for checking. This CDR3 is built from 15 residues. The V gene's germline CDR1 is SSHAT and CDR2 FNYEAQ (reference sequence).

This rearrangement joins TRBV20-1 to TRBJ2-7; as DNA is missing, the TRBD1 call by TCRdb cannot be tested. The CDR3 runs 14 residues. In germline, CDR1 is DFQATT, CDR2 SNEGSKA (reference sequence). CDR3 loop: CSASPGTGGYEQYF.

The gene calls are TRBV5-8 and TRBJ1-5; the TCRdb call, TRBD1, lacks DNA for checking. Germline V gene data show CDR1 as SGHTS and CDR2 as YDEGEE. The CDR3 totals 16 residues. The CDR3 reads CASSGGSGTGKGPQHF. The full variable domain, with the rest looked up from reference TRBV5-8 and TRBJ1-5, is EAGVTQSPTHLIKTRGQQATLRCSPISGHTSVYWYQQALGLGLQFLLWYDEGEERNRGNFPPRFSGRQFPNYSSELNVNALELEDSALYLCASSGGSGTGKGPQHFGDGTRLSIL.

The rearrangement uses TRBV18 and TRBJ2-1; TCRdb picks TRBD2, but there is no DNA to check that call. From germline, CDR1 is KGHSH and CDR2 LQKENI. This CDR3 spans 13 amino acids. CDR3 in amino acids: CASSPWGLNEQFF.

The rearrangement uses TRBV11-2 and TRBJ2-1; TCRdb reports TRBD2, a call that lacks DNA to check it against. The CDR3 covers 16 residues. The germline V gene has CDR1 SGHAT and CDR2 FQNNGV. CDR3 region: CASSLLLAGVGDEQFF.

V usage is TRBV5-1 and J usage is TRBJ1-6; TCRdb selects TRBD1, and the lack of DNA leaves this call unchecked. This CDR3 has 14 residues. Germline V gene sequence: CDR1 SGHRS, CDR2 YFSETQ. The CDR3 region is CASSPGQIYSPLHF.

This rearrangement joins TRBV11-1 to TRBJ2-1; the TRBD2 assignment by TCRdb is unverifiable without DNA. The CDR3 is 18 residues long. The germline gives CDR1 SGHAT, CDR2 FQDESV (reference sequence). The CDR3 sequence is CASSLGRIGQGLRDEQFF.

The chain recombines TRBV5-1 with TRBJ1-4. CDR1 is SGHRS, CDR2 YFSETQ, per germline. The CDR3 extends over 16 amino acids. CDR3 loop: CASSLYGSATNEKLFF.

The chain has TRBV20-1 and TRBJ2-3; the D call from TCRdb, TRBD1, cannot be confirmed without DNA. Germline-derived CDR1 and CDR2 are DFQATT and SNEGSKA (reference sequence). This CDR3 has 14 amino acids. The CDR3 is CSQSPTSPPDTQYF.

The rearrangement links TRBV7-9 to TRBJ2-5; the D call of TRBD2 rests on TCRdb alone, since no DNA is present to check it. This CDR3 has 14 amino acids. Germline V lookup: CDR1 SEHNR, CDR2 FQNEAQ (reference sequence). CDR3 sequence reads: CASTQGGGLETQYF.

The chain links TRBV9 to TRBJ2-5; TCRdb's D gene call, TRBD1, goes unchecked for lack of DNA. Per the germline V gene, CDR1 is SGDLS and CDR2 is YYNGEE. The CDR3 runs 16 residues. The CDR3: CASSVGGRGGSETQYF. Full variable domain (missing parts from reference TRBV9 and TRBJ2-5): DSGVTQTPKHLITATGQRVTLRCSPRSGDLSVYWYQQSLDQGLQFLIQYYNGEERAKGNILERFSAQQFPDLHSELNLSSLELGDSALYFCASSVGGRGGSETQYFGPGTRLLVL.

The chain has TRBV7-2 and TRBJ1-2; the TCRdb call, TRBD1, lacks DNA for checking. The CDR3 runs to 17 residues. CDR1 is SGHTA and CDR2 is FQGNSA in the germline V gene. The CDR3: CASSLEPLQGRTYGYTF.

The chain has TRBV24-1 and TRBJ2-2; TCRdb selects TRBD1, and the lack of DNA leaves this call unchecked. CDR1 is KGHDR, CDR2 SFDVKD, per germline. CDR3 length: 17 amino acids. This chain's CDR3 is CATSDLDPARGAGELFF.

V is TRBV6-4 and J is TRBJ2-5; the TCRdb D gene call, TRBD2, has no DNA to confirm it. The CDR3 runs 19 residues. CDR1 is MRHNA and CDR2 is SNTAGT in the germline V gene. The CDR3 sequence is CASSRSLRLSGGWQETQYF.